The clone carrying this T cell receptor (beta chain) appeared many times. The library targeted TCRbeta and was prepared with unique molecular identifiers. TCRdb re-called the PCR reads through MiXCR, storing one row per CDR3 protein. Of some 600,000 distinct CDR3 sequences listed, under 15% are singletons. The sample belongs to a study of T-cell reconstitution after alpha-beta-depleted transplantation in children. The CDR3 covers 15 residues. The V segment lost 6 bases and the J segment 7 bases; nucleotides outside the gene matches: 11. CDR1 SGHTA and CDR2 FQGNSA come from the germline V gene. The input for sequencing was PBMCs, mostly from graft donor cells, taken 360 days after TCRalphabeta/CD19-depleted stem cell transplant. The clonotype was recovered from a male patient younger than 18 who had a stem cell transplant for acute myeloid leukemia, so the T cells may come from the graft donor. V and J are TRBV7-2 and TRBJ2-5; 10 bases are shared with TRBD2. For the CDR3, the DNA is TGTGCCAGCAGTCGGAAAGGGACTAGCGATCGGACCCAGTACTTC. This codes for CASSRKGTSDRTQYF.